This record looks at one TCR beta chain sequence and its context. Antigen: not known. This sample stems from a study of blood T cells in healthy people across ages. Overall study findings and caveats: Higher diversity and more naive CD4+ cells were features of long-lived donors, compared to aged donors. Naive and antigen-experienced cells were not separated, limiting conclusive comparison.

With a J-beta primer mix and a sample-barcoded 5' primer, a second PCR ran 7 to 11 cycles. Every molecule of cDNA carried a tag from a template-switch adaptor with 12 random nucleotides. In TCRdb, the 5' RACE reads were re-called with MiXCR into one record per CDR3 protein. The profile shows 700,000 to 1,000,000 distinct CDR3 sequences, under 55% of them singletons. The V gene's germline CDR1 is MNHEY and CDR2 SMNVEV (reference sequence). This CDR3 region has 13 residues. The J segment lost 7 bases and the V segment lost 3 bases, leaving 2 bases of the junction unmatched. Sequencing used blood. The receptor's source is a man aged 60-69 years in good health. This chain uses TRBV27 with TRBJ1-2; TRBD1 aligns across 10 bases. This chain's CDR3 is CASSFRDRGGYTF. DNA of the CDR3: TGTGCCAGCAGTTTCCGGGACAGGGGTGGCTACACCTTC.